The source of this TCR beta chain is a study of CD8 T cells in Susac syndrome. With 4 bases removed from V and 5 bases from J, the gap between germline ends came to 16 bases. Germline CDR1 SGHDT, CDR2 YYEEEE. The CDR3 loop spans 15 amino acids. Sequencing of TCR beta covered CD8+ and CD4+ T cells obtained from blood. The authors negatively isolated CD8+ and CD4+ T cells and FACS-enriched TEMRA cells. With random hexamers, roughly 0.45 to 1 ug RNA was reverse transcribed. Amplification of TCR beta CDR3 was carried out by immunoSEQ multiplex PCR, which covered 54 Vbeta and 13 Jbeta segments. Via MiXCR, TCRdb re-called the immunoSEQ multiplex PCR reads, giving one row per CDR3 protein. The table includes over 100,000 distinct CDR3 sequences, about nine tenths detected once.

This TCR was recovered from a human donor in good health. The chain links TRBV5-6 to TRBJ2-1; perhaps D is TRBD1 or TRBD2 (5 bases each). Sequencing input: CD8+ T cells from PBMCs. The CDR3 region is CASSLGTAVDNEQFF. CDR3 in DNA: TGTGCCAGCAGCCTCGGGACCGCGGTAGACAATGAGCAGTTCTTC.